These T cell receptor beta chains were read from a single sample in a study of shared clonotypes between healthy human individuals. Some clones are missing from TCRdb's copy, which holds only in-frame ones; the method was immunoSEQ multiplex PCR. Of 2 million to 2.5 million clones in the sample, about nine tenths were seen once. Sequenced sample: naive CD4+ T cells from PBMCs. The receptors originated from a young man in good health. Some clones in this sample may be carry-over from other donors' samples. The CDR3 runs from the conserved cysteine through the conserved F or W. The D gene is left open where the match is weak. Clone size is stated in some rows and not others, as once, few, many or a class when expanded.

D,V,size,J,DNA,CDR3
-,TRBV18,-,TRBJ1-1,TGTGCCAGCTCAGGTGGGTCCAAAAACACTGAAGCTTTCTTT,CASSGGSKNTEAFF
TRBD1,TRBV28,-,TRBJ2-7,TGTGCCAGCAGTCTACAGGGGGGATTTTACGAGCAGTACTTC,CASSLQGGFYEQYF
-,TRBV7-3,-,TRBJ2-1,TGTGCCAGCAGCTTAATAGGGGGAGTCTCCTACAATGAGCAGTTCTTC,CASSLIGGVSYNEQFF
-,TRBV2,-,TRBJ2-5,TGTGCCAGCAGTCGGTGGGAGACCCAGTACTTC,CASSRWETQYF
TRBD2,TRBV27,-,TRBJ2-3,TGTGCCAGCAGTTCCTTAGCGGGAGCTAGGACAGATACGCAGTATTTT,CASSSLAGARTDTQYF
-,TRBV27,-,TRBJ2-6,TGTGCCAGCTCCGCTTGGGGGGCCGGGGCCAACGTCCTGACTTTC,CASSAWGAGANVLTF
-,TRBV6-1,-,TRBJ1-1,TGTGCCAGCGGACTCTGGAACACTGAAGCTTTCTTT,CASGLWNTEAFF
-,TRBV6-5,-,TRBJ1-2,TGTGCCAGCAGTCTAGACAGCCGAAAGGGCTACACCTTC,CASSLDSRKGYTF
-,TRBV7-2,-,TRBJ2-1,TGTGCCAGCAGCCTAGGGGCGGGTACCTACAATGAGCAGTTCTTC,CASSLGAGTYNEQFF
TRBD2,TRBV5-1,-,TRBJ2-5,TGCGCCAGCAGCTTGGGCGCGGGAGCTTCCTGGGAGACCCAGTACTTC,CASSLGAGASWETQYF
-,TRBV5-1,-,TRBJ2-2,TGCGCCAGCAGCATTTCCGGGACGGACAACACCGGGGAGCTGTTTTTT,CASSISGTDNTGELFF
-,TRBV20-1,-,TRBJ2-4,TGCAGTGCTGTCCAGAGCATTCAGTACTTC,CSAVQSIQYF
-,TRBV11-2,-,TRBJ2-1,TGTGCCAGCAGCTTAGGAAATTACAATGAGCAGTTCTTC,CASSLGNYNEQFF
-,TRBV28,-,TRBJ2-5,TGTGCCAGCAGAAGAGGGGACTCCCAAGAGACCCAGTACTTC,CASRRGDSQETQYF
TRBD2,TRBV9,-,TRBJ2-7,TGTGCCAGCAGCGTATCGGCGGGAGGGGCGGCCTACGAGCAGTACTTC,CASSVSAGGAAYEQYF
-,TRBV28,few,TRBJ1-2,TGTGCCAGCAGTTTCTTAGGGCCCGGCTACACCTTC,CASSFLGPGYTF
-,TRBV5-1,-,TRBJ2-1,TGCGCCAGCAGCCCCGGGGTCGACCGGCATGAGCAGTTCTTC,CASSPGVDRHEQFF
TRBD2,TRBV7-6,-,TRBJ2-3,TGTGCCAGCAGCTCAGCGGGAACTCCCGATACGCAGTATTTT,CASSSAGTPDTQYF
-,TRBV5-1,-,TRBJ1-5,TGCGCCAGCAGCTTATACAGCGGACAGCCCCAGCATTTT,CASSLYSGQPQHF
-,TRBV5-1,-,TRBJ2-1,TGCGCCAGCAATGGACCAACCCACTACAATGAGCAGTTCTTC,CASNGPTHYNEQFF
-,TRBV7-2,-,TRBJ1-5,TGTGCCAGCAGCTTAGGGGGGGGGTGGCAGCCCCAGCATTTT,CASSLGGGWQPQHF
TRBD1,TRBV27,-,TRBJ1-5,TGTGCCAGCAGTCCGGGACAGGGGAACAATCAGCCCCAGCATTTT,CASSPGQGNNQPQHF
TRBD2,TRBV2,-,TRBJ2-1,TGTGCCAGCAGCGGTCCGGGACTAGCGGGAGGCCTCTCCTACAATGAGCAGTTCTTC,CASSGPGLAGGLSYNEQFF
-,TRBV7-9,-,TRBJ2-7,TGTGCCAGCGGTCCCTATACTGGAGCAAGCGAGCAGTACTTC,CASGPYTGASEQYF
-,TRBV11-1,-,TRBJ2-1,TGTGCCAGCAGCTTAGGAGGGAGTGTACCGAGCGTTGATGAGCAGTTCTTC,CASSLGGSVPSVDEQFF
-,TRBV25-1,few,TRBJ1-5,TGTGCCAGCAGTGAATTCACAAATCAGCCCCAGCATTTT,CASSEFTNQPQHF
-,TRBV7-2,-,TRBJ2-1,TGTGCCAGCAGCTCCCCATCTAGCGAATACAATGAGCAGTTCTTC,CASSSPSSEYNEQFF
TRBD1,TRBV5-1,-,TRBJ2-7,TGCGCCAGCAGCTTGGGGGCCCAGGGGGTATCCTACGAGCAGTACTTC,CASSLGAQGVSYEQYF